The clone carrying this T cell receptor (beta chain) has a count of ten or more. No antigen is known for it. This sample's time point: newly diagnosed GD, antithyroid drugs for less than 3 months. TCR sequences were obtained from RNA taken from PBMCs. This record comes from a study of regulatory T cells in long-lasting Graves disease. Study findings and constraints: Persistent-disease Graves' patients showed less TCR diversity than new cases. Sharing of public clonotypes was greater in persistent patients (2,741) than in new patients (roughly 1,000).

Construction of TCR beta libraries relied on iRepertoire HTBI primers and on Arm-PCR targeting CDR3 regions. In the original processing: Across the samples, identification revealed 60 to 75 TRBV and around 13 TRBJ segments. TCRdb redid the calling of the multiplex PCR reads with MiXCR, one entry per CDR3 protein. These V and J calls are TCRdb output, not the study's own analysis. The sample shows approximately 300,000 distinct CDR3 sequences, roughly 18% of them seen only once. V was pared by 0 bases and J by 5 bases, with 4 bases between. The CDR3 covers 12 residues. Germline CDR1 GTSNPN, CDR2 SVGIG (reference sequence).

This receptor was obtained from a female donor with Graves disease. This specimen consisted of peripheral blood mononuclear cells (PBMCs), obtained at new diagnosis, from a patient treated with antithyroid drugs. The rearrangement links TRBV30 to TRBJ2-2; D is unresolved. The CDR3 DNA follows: TGTGCCTGGAGTGTCAGAACCGGGGAGCTGTTTTTT. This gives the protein CAWSVRTGELFF.